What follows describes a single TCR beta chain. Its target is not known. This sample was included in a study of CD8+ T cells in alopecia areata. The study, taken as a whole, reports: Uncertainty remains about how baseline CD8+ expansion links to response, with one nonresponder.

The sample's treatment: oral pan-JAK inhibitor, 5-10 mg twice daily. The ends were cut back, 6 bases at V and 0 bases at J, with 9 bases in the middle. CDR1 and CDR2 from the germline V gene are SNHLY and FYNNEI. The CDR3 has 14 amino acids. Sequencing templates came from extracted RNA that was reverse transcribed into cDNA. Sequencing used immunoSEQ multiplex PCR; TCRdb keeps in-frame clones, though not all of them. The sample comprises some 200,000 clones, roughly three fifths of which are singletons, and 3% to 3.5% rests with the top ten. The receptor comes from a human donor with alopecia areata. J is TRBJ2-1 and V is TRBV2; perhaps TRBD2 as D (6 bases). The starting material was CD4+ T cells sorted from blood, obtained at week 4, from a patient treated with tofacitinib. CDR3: CASRLAGSYNEQFF. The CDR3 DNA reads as TGTGCCAGCAGACTAGCAGGCTCCTACAATGAGCAGTTCTTC.